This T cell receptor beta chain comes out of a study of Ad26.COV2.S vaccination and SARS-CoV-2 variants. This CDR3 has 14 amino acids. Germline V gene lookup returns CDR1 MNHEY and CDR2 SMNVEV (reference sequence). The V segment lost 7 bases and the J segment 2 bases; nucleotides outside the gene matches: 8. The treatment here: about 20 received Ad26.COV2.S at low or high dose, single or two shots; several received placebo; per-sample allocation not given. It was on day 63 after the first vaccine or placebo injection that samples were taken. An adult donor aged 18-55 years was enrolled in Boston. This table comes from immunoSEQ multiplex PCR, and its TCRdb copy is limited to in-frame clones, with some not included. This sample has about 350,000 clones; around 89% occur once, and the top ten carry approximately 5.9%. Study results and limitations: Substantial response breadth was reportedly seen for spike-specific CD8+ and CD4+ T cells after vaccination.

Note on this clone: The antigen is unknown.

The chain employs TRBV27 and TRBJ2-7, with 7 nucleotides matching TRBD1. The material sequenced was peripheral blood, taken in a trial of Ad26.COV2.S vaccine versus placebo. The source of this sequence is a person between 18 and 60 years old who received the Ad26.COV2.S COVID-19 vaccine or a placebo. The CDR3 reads CASKADRTTYEQYF. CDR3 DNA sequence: TGTGCCAGCAAGGCGGACAGGACGACCTACGAGCAGTACTTC.